The present T cell receptor beta chain was sequenced within a study of shared clonotypes between healthy human individuals. V trimming: 6 bases; J trimming: 7 bases; junction bases outside the gene matches: 8. The CDR3 contains 14 residues. Germline CDR1 is MNHNS and CDR2 is SASEGT. Sorted-subset replicate PCRs used approximately 200 ng of genomic DNA. This amount corresponded to some 32,000 T cell genomes. The repertoire was sequenced with immunoSEQ multiplex PCR; TCRdb's copy has only in-frame clones and lacks some. The profile shows over a million clones, 95% to 97% of them singletons. The chain couples TRBV6-1 to TRBJ1-5, with 8 bases matching TRBD1. Sequencing was done on a sample of naive CD4+ T cells sorted from blood. Documented subset: CD45RA+ positively selected. This clonotype was obtained from a young man in good health. The CDR3 sequence: CASRQGAPGQPQHF. Here the CDR3 DNA reads TGTGCCAGCAGGCAGGGGGCTCCGGGACAGCCCCAGCATTTT.